The entry below gives a single T cell receptor beta chain sequence along with its context. As yet, its antigen is unknown. Unique molecular identifiers were present in the TCR beta cDNA libraries. There were 1 to 10 million T cells, and some 500,000 cDNA molecules came from them. MiXCR was run by TCRdb on the PCR reads, yielding one entry per CDR3 protein. The table lists hundreds of thousands of distinct CDR3 sequences, 25% to 30% of them singletons. This sample is part of a study of post-analysis software for immune sequencing data. Study-wide background: The courses of disease that were included comprised relapsing-remitting, secondary progressive and progressive-relapsing multiple sclerosis.

The CDR3 consists of 18 residues. Germline CDR1 is SGHRS and CDR2 is YFSETQ. Trimming took 1 base from V and 4 from J; bases not matched to a gene: 15. Study-level points and caveats: Controls significantly exceeded multiple sclerosis patients in normalized Chao1 diversity. TRBV5-6, TRBV5-1 and TRBV20-1 belonged to a set of five TRBV segments that were more frequent in patients than controls. When the samples were clustered directly with F measure, those that had been prepared in the same batch showed strong co-clustering.

The clonotype was recovered from a girl between 10 and 17 years old with multiple sclerosis. Sequencing used blood. V gene TRBV5-1 combines with J gene TRBJ1-2; TRBD1 matches 8 bases. CDR3 protein: CASSLNPIPGQARYGYTF. CDR3 nucleotide sequence: TGCGCCAGCAGCTTGAACCCAATACCGGGACAGGCTCGCTATGGCTACACCTTC.